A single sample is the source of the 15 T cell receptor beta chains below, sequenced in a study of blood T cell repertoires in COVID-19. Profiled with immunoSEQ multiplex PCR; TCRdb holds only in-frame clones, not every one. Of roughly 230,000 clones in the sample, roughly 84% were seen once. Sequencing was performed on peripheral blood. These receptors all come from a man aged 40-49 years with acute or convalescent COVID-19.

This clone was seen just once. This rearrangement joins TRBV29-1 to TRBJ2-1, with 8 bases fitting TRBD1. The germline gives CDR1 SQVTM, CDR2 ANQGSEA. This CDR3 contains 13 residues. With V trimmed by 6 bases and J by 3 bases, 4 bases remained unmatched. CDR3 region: CSVKTGVYNEQFF. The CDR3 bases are TGCAGCGTGAAGACAGGGGTCTACAATGAGCAGTTCTTC.

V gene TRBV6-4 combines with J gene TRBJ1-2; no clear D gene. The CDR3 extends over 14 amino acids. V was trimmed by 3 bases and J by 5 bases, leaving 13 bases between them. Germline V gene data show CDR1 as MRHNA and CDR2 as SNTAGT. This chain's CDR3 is CASSEQPRWYGYTF. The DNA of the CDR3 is TGTGCCAGCAGTGAACAGCCTCGTTGGTATGGCTACACCTTC.

The CDR3: CASGVQGETDTQYF. CDR3 nucleotide sequence: TGCGCCAGCGGCGTACAGGGGGAAACAGATACGCAGTATTTT. The chain recombines TRBV5-1 with TRBJ2-3; 8 bases map to TRBD1. V was pared by 7 bases and J by 3 bases, with 7 bases of the junction left unmatched. CDR3 length: 14 amino acids. Germline V CDR1 and CDR2: SGHRS, YFSETQ.

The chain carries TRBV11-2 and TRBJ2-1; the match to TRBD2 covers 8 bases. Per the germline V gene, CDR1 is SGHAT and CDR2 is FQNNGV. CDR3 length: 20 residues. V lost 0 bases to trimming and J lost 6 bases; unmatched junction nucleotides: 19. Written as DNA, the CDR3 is TGTGCCAGCAGCTTAGATTCCCTAATGGCCAGCGGGAGTTACCGCAATGAGCAGTTCTTC. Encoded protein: CASSLDSLMASGSYRNEQFF.

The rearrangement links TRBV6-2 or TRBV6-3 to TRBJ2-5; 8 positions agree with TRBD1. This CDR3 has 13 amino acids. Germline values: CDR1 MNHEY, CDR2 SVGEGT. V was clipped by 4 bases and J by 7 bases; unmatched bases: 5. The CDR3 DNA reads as TGTGCCAGCAGTTTGGACAGGGCTACGACCCAGTACTTC. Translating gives CASSLDRATTQYF.

CDR3 loop: CASSLGTGIYGYTF. CDR3 bases: TGTGCCAGCTCACTGGGGACAGGCATCTATGGCTACACCTTC. This sequence joins TRBV18 and TRBJ1-2; TRBD1 matches at 8 bases. The germline V gene encodes CDR1 KGHSH and CDR2 LQKENI. Germline trimming cut 4 bases from V and 4 bases from J; bases unmatched to any gene: 5. The CDR3 is 14 amino acids.

The CDR3 DNA sequence: TGTGCCAGCAGCCTTCTAGCGGGAGGGCAGTACACGCAGTATTTT. Its translation: CASSLLAGGQYTQYF. The rearrangement links TRBV3-1 (or the pseudogene TRBV3-2) to TRBJ2-3, with 12 bases aligning to TRBD2. The germline gives CDR1 LGHDT, CDR2 YNNKEL (reference sequence). This CDR3 contains 15 residues. V was pared by 4 bases and J by 9 bases, with 8 bases of the junction left unmatched.

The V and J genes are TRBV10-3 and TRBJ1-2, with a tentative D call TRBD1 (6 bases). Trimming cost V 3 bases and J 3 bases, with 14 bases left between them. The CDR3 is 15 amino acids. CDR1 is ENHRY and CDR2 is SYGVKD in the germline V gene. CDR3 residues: CAISESNRVDYGYTF. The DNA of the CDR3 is TGTGCCATCAGTGAAAGTAACAGGGTCGACTATGGCTACACCTTC.

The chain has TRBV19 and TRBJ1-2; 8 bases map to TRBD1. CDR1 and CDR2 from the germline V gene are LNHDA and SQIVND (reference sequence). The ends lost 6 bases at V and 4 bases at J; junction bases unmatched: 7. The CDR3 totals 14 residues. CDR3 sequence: CASSQGARAYGYTF. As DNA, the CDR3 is TGTGCCAGTAGCCAGGGGGCGCGGGCCTATGGCTACACCTTC.

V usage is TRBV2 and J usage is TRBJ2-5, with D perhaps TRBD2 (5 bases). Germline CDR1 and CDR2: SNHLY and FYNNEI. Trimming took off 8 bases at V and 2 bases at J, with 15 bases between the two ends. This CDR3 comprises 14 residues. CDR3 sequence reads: CASSEVRGQETQYF. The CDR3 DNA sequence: TGTGCCAGCTCGGAGGTACGGGGACAAGAGACCCAGTACTTC.

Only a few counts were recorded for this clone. CDR3 DNA sequence: TGCGCCAGCCGCGACAAAATCACTAATGAAAAACTGTTTTTT. Translation: CASRDKITNEKLFF. The chain is built from TRBV5-1 and TRBJ1-4; D is unclear. The CDR3 loop spans 14 amino acids. Trimming took off 7 bases at V and 2 bases at J, with 12 bases between the two ends. CDR1 and CDR2 (germline): SGHRS, YFSETQ. Full variable domain (remainder filled in from reference TRBV5-1 and TRBJ1-4): KAGVTQTPRYLIKTRGQQVTLSCSPISGHRSVSWYQQTPGQGLQFLFEYFSETQRNKGNFPGRFSGRQFSNSRSEMNVSTLELGDSALYLCASRDKITNEKLFFGSGTQLSVL.

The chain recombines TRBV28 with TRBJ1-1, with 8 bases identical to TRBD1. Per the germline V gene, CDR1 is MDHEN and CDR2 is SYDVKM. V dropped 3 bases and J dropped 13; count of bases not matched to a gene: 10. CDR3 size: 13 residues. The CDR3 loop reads CASSFGGQDFVFF. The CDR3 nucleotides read TGTGCCAGCAGTTTCGGGGGACAGGATTTTGTTTTCTTT.

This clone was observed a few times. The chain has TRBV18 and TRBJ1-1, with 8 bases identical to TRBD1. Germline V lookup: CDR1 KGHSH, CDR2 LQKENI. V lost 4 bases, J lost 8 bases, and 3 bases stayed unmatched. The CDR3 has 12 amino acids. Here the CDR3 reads CASSLRQGEAFF. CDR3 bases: TGTGCCAGCTCACTTAGACAGGGGGAAGCTTTCTTT.

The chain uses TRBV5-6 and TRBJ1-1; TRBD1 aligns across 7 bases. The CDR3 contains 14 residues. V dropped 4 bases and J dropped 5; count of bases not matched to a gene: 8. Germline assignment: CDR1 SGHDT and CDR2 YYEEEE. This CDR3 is CASSRTGGDTEAFF. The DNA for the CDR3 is TGTGCCAGCAGCCGGACAGGCGGGGATACTGAAGCTTTCTTT.

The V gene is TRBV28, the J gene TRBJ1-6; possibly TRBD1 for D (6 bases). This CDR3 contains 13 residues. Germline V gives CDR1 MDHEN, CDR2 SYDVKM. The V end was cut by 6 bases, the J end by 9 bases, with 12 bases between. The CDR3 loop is CASRDQQGSPLHF. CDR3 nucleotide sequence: TGTGCCAGCAGAGATCAACAGGGTTCACCCCTCCACTTT.